The following is a TCR beta chain sequence with its context. The antigen is unknown. This sample was taken from a study of blood T cells in healthy people across ages. Study-wide results and caveats: Naive CD4+ cell counts and diversity both ran higher in long-lived than in aged donors. Diversity of TCR beta per million T cells declined in a roughly linear way with age. Possibly, changes in expanded clonotypes were confounded because donor CMV status was unknown. Underestimates were what the diversity estimates from one million T cells were considered to be.

The germline V gene encodes CDR1 DFQATT and CDR2 SNEGSKA (reference sequence). CDR3 length equals 12 residues. Trimming removed 5 bases from V and 11 bases from J; junction bases left unmatched: 10. The use of a sample-barcoded 5' primer and a J-beta primer mix characterized a second PCR of about 7 to 12 cycles. TCRdb re-derived calls from the 5' RACE reads in MiXCR, one entry per CDR3 protein. Here the sample spans some 1.4 million distinct CDR3 sequences, 42% being singletons. Input material: blood. The receptor's source is a woman aged 18-35 years in good health. The chain combines TRBV20-1 with TRBJ2-5, with 8 bases fitting TRBD1. In DNA form, the CDR3 reads TGCAGTGCTTCTCCGGGACAGGTCGTTCAGTACTTC. Translating it yields CSASPGQVVQYF.